Sequencing of this T cell receptor (beta chain) was carried out in a study of CD4 T cells in relation to SARS-CoV-2 and coronaviruses. Germline V gene sequence: CDR1 LGHNA, CDR2 YSLEER. The V and J ends lost 4 bases and 3 bases respectively, with 10 bases between them. The CDR3 contains 15 residues. Unexposed donor CD4+ T cells date from about 2011-2018, before the COVID-19 pandemic. The method was immunoSEQ multiplex PCR; TCRdb's version includes in-frame clones alone and lacks a portion of them. The sample records about 68,000 clones, approximately 93% being singletons. This sequence was found in a human donor in good health. This rearrangement joins TRBV4-3 to TRBJ2-6; D is possibly TRBD2 (6 bases). Sequencing was done on a sample of naive CD4+ T cells from PBMCs. This sample's subset: naive CD4+ T cells isolated by negative enrichment. The CDR3 DNA reads as TGCGCCAGCAGCCTATCGGGGGATGGGGCCAACGTCCTGACTTTC. Its translation: CASSLSGDGANVLTF.